The entry below gives a single T cell receptor (beta chain) sequence along with its context. Its cognate antigen has yet to be identified. No quality values exist for individual bases; no much larger clone is one base distant. Library preparation was by the immunoSEQ multiplex PCR assay. To provide template for TCR sequencing, every sample had RNA extracted and reverse transcribed into cDNA. SuperScript III was used to make first-strand cDNA, primed with a 2:1 mix of oligo-dT and random hexamers. A synthetic immune receptor repertoire was used to assess amplification bias, and residual bias was removed computationally. Under the source paper's analysis protocol: Raw reads were preprocessed for error removal, and CDR3 was defined according to IMGT conventions as running from the conserved cysteine to phenylalanine. Clonality was calculated as 1 minus Shannon entropy normalized by log2 of the number of productive unique TCRs. Whether scalp clones were CD4 or CD8 was inferred by matching scalp TCRbeta sequences against CD4 and CD8 repertoires sorted from blood. TCRdb mirrors the immuneACCESS table, restricted to in-frame sequences. Some clones are absent from its copies; in checked studies, under half trace to an unresolved V gene, and the reason for the others is unknown. From that table come the V and J calls and clone size; the DNA was used to work out D and trimming. This sample comprises about 180,000 clones, more than 60% of them detected only once. Of the sample, roughly 1.7% is held by the ten largest clones.

What this sample's time point label stands for: baseline before oral tofacitinib. Peripheral blood and lesional scalp punch biopsies were obtained from patients with alopecia areata. After PBMCs were isolated by density centrifugation and stained for CD3, CD4 and CD8, a FACSAria was used to sort CD4+ and CD8+ T cells. This entry comes from a study of CD8+ T cells in alopecia areata (dated by TCRdb to the late 2010s). For context, the study as a whole: The treated patients took part in an open-label pilot trial in which moderate-to-severe alopecia areata was treated with oral tofacitinib at 5 to 10 mg twice daily. Patients received tofacitinib for 6 to 18 months and were then followed off drug for 6 months to check for delayed response and recurrence. High-throughput TCRbeta sequencing was used to examine T cell clonal expansion in alopecia areata in both the C3H/HeJ mouse model and human patients. Scalp tissue and sorted CD4+ and CD8+ peripheral blood T cells from patchy and totalis/universalis alopecia areata patients and from healthy controls were covered by human TCRbeta sequencing. Tofacitinib-treated patients had biopsies at baseline and at 4 and 24 weeks of treatment, with a later scalp biopsy in several patients. Scalp clonality was compared across normal scalp (n=4), patchy alopecia areata scalp (n=8), and alopecia totalis/universalis scalp (n=8). The RNA source kit depended on sample type: the PAXgene miRNA kit for fixed scalp, the miRNeasy kit for PBMCs, and the RNeasy kit for mouse skin. Amplification of TCRbeta CDR3 regions was done by immunoSEQ multiplex PCR using 35 Vbeta forward primers and 13 Jbeta reverse primers.

Overall study results and their limits: TCR sequences shared between patients were less clear than in mice, possibly partly because of HLA diversity in the patient population. Unlike mouse skin, which is dominated by gammadelta T cells, normal human skin has resident alphabeta T cells that are also sequenced, and this complicates analysis of the scalp TCR repertoire. Higher clonality and more expanded CD8+ clones were observed in lesional scalp than in normal scalp, particularly in alopecia totalis/universalis, a finding suggestive of antigenic drive.

Measured from the cysteine to the phenylalanine, the CDR3 is 16 residues long. Only the CDR3 DNA is retained, 48 bases long and in frame from the first base. At the junction V is shortened by 2 bases and J by 0 bases, with 8 bases in between. Based on the germline V gene, the CDR1 and CDR2 sequences are MNHNS and SASEGT. The chain is assembled from TRBV6-1 and TRBJ2-6; the best D guess is TRBD1, with 5 bases matching. This clonotype originated in a human donor with alopecia areata. Sequencing used CD4+ T cells sorted from blood, obtained at week 0. This receptor carries the CDR3 CASSERGNSGANVLTF. The DNA sequence is given as TGTGCCAGCAGTGAAAGGGGCAACTCTGGGGCCAACGTCCTGACTTTC.